This entry features one T cell receptor beta chain sequence. What it binds is unknown. This sample is part of a study of CD8 T cells in ankylosing spondylitis. Study findings and constraints: The study identified a TCR beta motif of under ten highly homologous variants that appeared characteristic of ankylosing spondylitis blood.

Quantitative 5'-RACE with molecular barcodes was used to make the TCR beta libraries. TCRdb processed the 5' RACE reads anew with MiXCR; each CDR3 protein has one entry. The sample consists of more than 250,000 distinct CDR3 sequences, roughly 8% of them appearing once. Germline assignment: CDR1 MGHRA and CDR2 YSYEKL. Trimming shortened V by 3 bases and J by 6 bases, and 9 bases separated the two germline ends. The CDR3 is 13 residues long. The sequence derives from a male donor with ankylosing spondylitis. The sequencing input was blood, either unsorted or a sorted T cell fraction (not recorded which). V gene TRBV4-1 combines with J gene TRBJ2-1, with a weak D call TRBD2 (6 bases). DNA for the CDR3: TGCGCCAGCAGCCACCCTAGCGTCAATGAGCAGTTCTTC. Its protein product is CASSHPSVNEQFF.